This is a list of T cell receptor beta chains from one sample in a study of technical replicates of blood from a handful of donors. Profiling relied on immunoSEQ multiplex PCR, and the TCRdb table lists in-frame clones only, not all of them. The profile shows about 80,000 clones, 96% of them singletons. Material for sequencing was T cells isolated from PBMCs. These receptors all stem from a human donor in good health. Each CDR3 is given with its conserved first and last residue. The D gene is left open where the match is weak.

D gene	J gene	V gene	CDR3 protein
.	TRBJ2-1	TRBV7-9	CASSLFSNEQFF
.	TRBJ1-5	TRBV4-2	CASSLKLMQVYQPQHF
.	TRBJ1-2	TRBV6-6	CASSYIRTDNYGYTF
TRBD1	TRBJ1-2	TRBV5-1	CASSFSGQGDGYTF
.	TRBJ1-1	TRBV7-3	CASSFGTMNTEAFF
TRBD2	TRBJ2-7	TRBV15	CATSRDVLAGGLEQYF
TRBD2	TRBJ2-2	TRBV5-4	CASSLSAGGRNTGELFF
.	TRBJ1-2	TRBV10-3	CATQDGIEGYTF
.	TRBJ2-7	TRBV2	CASLENGAYEQYF
.	TRBJ2-7	TRBV15	CATSRDRTTYEQYF
TRBD2	TRBJ2-7	TRBV9	CASSVGGGTEQYF
.	TRBJ2-7	TRBV13	CASSGGINEQYF
.	TRBJ1-2	TRBV6-5	CASRDTGGRGYTF